The clone carrying this TCR beta chain was seen at least ten times. TCRdb's copy holds only in-frame clones and misses some; the assay was immunoSEQ multiplex PCR. The sample yields some 64,000 clones, around 91% seen once. These data belong to a study of PD-1 blockade in classical Hodgkin lymphoma. The V gene lost 1 base and the J gene lost 5 bases, with 9 bases spanning the gap. In germline, CDR1 is MGHRA, CDR2 YSYEKL. The CDR3 loop spans 13 amino acids. All the patients suffered relapse after autologous stem cell transplantation, and brentuximab vedotin exposure differed. This sequence joins TRBV4-1 and TRBJ2-7, with D perhaps matching TRBD2 (5 bases). The sequencing used peripheral blood mononuclear cells (PBMCs), collected at baseline. The clonotype originates from a human donor with classical Hodgkin lymphoma. The chain's CDR3 is CASSQVPRDEQYF. For the CDR3, the DNA is TGCGCCAGCAGCCAAGTGCCGAGGGACGAGCAGTACTTC.